This is a list of T cell receptor beta chains from one sample in a study of PD-L1 blockade in urothelial cancer. Data came from immunoSEQ multiplex PCR; TCRdb stores just in-frame clones and leaves some out. The table has just under 30,000 clones, around nine tenths seen once. The source material was PBMCs, sampled around atezolizumab (anti-PD-L1) treatment. The source of these receptors is a man aged 45-65 years with urothelial cancer. The CDR3 runs from the conserved cysteine through the conserved F or W.

TRBJ2-3 TRBV11-3 CASSLDPDRGWFSTDTQYF
TRBJ2-5 TRBV28 CASSLSWGLAGEETQYF
TRBJ1-5 TRBV6-5 CASSYDPTGREPQHF
TRBJ2-3 TRBV7-6 CASSLLAGGQDTQYF
TRBJ2-3 TRBV27 CASSTSGTSTDTQYF
TRBJ1-1 TRBV2 CASRLQANTEAFF
TRBJ2-1 TRBV5-5 CASSLALAGGPTFNNEQFF
TRBJ2-1 TRBV28 CASRLSGSAFVGEQFF
TRBJ2-1 TRBV4-3 CASSPNPGQGANEQFF
TRBJ2-3 TRBV5-4 CASSLNNGGDTQYF
TRBJ2-7 TRBV5-1 CASSLGQEPLREQYF
TRBJ1-4 TRBV28 CASTNIEKLFF
TRBJ2-7 TRBV5-8 CASSSTGTGAYEQYF
TRBJ2-7 TRBV21-1 CASSNRSDKNGYEQYF
TRBJ2-2 TRBV29-1 CSAGLAGGTGELFF
TRBJ2-1 TRBV28 CASSPRGSGTGSYNEQFF
TRBJ2-3 TRBV18 CASSPPWQGGTDTQYF
TRBJ2-2 TRBV30 CAWRHLRGGNTGELFF
TRBJ2-7 TRBV2 CASRDRGFSYEQYF
TRBJ2-5 TRBV19 CASSTGTAQETQYF
TRBJ2-3 TRBV2 CASSGQGTLDTQYF
TRBJ2-1 TRBV5-1 CASSLSQRLAGEWAYNEQFF
TRBJ2-7 TRBV7-9 CASSFTSGRSSYEQYF
TRBJ2-3 TRBV4-2 CASSQDRGGATDTQYF
TRBJ1-5 TRBV27 CASRLQGGGSNQPQHF
TRBJ2-7 TRBV6-1 CASGRPVIDEQYF
TRBJ2-2 TRBV7-8 CASSVGGQTGELFF
TRBJ2-3 TRBV4-3 CASSQDAAGVIDTQYF
TRBJ2-3 TRBV15 CATSRDLTSGVGTDTQYF
TRBJ1-1 TRBV7-3 CASSLGQANTEAFF
TRBJ1-2 TRBV28 CASSLPQVLYGYTF
TRBJ1-1 TRBV11-3 CASSPGTRGPGTEAFF
TRBJ1-1 TRBV5-1 CASSPGGGGTEAFF
TRBJ1-2 TRBV5-4 CASSPRDRGIYGYTF
TRBJ1-5 TRBV7-2 CASSPWTGEPQHF
TRBJ1-1 TRBV6-5 CASSYRSREEAFF
TRBJ2-5 TRBV25-1 CASSLAGGGGTQYF
TRBJ1-2 TRBV15 CATREQGAPGYTF
TRBJ1-5 TRBV14 CASSASGYQPQHF
TRBJ2-5 TRBV28 CASSFGGARQETQYF
TRBJ2-1 TRBV7-6 CASSLVTGTSDEQFF
TRBJ1-1 TRBV6-1 CASEENLNTEAFF
TRBJ1-1 TRBV28 CASTIQGHTEAFF
TRBJ2-1 TRBV19 CASSILGSKVDEQFF
TRBJ1-4 TRBV19 CASSPGLTNEKLFF
TRBJ2-5 TRBV4-3 CASSSGQGTYQETQYF
TRBJ2-5 TRBV19 CASSTYDRGGGIQTQYF